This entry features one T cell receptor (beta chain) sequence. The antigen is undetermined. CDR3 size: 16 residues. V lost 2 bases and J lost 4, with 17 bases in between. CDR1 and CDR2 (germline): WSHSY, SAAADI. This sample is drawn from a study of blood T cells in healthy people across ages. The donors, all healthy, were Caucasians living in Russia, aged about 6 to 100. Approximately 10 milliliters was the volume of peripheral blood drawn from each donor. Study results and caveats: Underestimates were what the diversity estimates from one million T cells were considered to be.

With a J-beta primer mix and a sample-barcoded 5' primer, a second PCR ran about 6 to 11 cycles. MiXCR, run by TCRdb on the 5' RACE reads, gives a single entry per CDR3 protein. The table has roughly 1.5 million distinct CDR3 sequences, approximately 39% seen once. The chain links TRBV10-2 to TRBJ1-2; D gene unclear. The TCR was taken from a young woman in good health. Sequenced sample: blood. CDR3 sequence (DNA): TGCGCCAGCAGTGAGCGGTCGAGAGTGCAGACCTATGGCTACACCTTC. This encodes CASSERSRVQTYGYTF.